This record concerns one T cell receptor beta chain sequence. Its cognate antigen is unknown. The V gene end was trimmed by 4 bases and the J gene end by 2 bases; junction bases not matched to a gene: 17. The CDR3 contains 18 residues. Germline assignment: CDR1 SEHNR and CDR2 FQNEAQ (reference sequence). The source of the sample is a study of CD8+ T cells in alopecia areata. General observations from the study: The treated group had a single nonresponder, limiting CD8+ expansion-response conclusions. In scalp, tofacitinib significantly decreased clonality and expanded CD8+ clones among the top 100.

Treatment given: oral pan-JAK inhibitor, 5-10 mg twice daily. Lesional scalp tissue (obtained by punch biopsy) and peripheral blood were collected from alopecia areata patients. The researchers isolated CD4+ and CD8+ T cells from PBMCs by sorting. Extraction and reverse transcription of RNA yielded cDNA as the sequencing template. Generated by immunoSEQ multiplex PCR, the TCRdb table keeps only in-frame clones and is missing some. Of fewer than 110,000 clones in the sample, just under 60% were seen once. The sequenced sample was CD8+ T cells sorted from blood, obtained between weeks 55 and 65, from a patient treated with tofacitinib. V and J are TRBV7-9 and TRBJ2-7; 7 bases align to TRBD1. The clonotype was recovered from a human donor with alopecia areata. The chain's CDR3 is CASSSPMGLQGYPYEQYF. CDR3 coding DNA: TGTGCCAGCAGCTCCCCGATGGGGCTACAGGGGTACCCCTACGAGCAGTACTTC.